A single sample is the source of the 19 T cell receptor beta chains below, sequenced in a study of blood T cell repertoires in COVID-19. Profiling relied on immunoSEQ multiplex PCR, and the TCRdb table lists in-frame clones only, not all of them. This table holds about 210,000 clones, around nine tenths found once. Input material: peripheral blood. Every receptor here comes from a woman in her thirties or forties with acute or convalescent COVID-19.

This clone is a singleton in its sample. The V and J genes are TRBV6-4 and TRBJ2-3; 9 nucleotides match TRBD1. This CDR3 has 16 amino acids. The germline gives CDR1 MRHNA, CDR2 SNTAGT. V shed 0 bases, J shed 5 bases, and the junction held 6 bases outside the gene matches. The CDR3 DNA sequence: TGTGCCAGCAGTGACTCATGGACAGGGGTCGTAGATACGCAGTATTTT. Translating gives CASSDSWTGVVDTQYF.

This rearrangement joins TRBV5-1 to TRBJ1-6; 8 nucleotides align to TRBD1. The CDR3 length is 16 residues. The germline CDR1 and CDR2 sequences are SGHRS and YFSETQ. The V segment lost 3 bases and the J segment 5 bases; nucleotides outside the gene matches: 7. CDR3 bases: TGCGCCAGCAGCTCCCGGGGGACAGGTGATAATTCACCCCTCCACTTT. Translation gives CASSSRGTGDNSPLHF. The variable domain in full, with the rest retrieved from reference TRBV5-1 and TRBJ1-6, is KAGVTQTPRYLIKTRGQQVTLSCSPISGHRSVSWYQQTPGQGLQFLFEYFSETQRNKGNFPGRFSGRQFSNSRSEMNVSTLELGDSALYLCASSSRGTGDNSPLHFGNGTRLTVT.

The chain couples TRBV7-8 to TRBJ1-5; 9 nucleotides align to TRBD1. The V gene's germline CDR1 is SGHVS and CDR2 FQNEAQ. V was clipped by 1 base and J by 6 bases; unmatched bases: 10. CDR3 length: 17 amino acids. The CDR3 DNA sequence: TGTGCCAGCAGCTTAGGTTGGGCGGGACAGGGAAGTCAGCCCCAGCATTTT. Protein product: CASSLGWAGQGSQPQHF.

This clone has only a few counts. The chain combines TRBV6-1 with TRBJ1-1, with a tentative D call TRBD1 (5 bases). CDR1 MNHNS and CDR2 SASEGT come from the germline V gene. The CDR3 is 16 amino acids. Trimming removed 4 bases from V and 1 base from J, with 16 bases in between. CDR3 protein: CASSAHGDYGNTEAFF. CDR3 nucleotide sequence: TGTGCCAGCAGTGCCCACGGGGACTACGGGAACACTGAAGCTTTCTTT.

The V and J genes are TRBV12-5 and TRBJ1-1; the match to TRBD1 covers 8 bases. This CDR3 has 16 amino acids. From germline, CDR1 is LGHNT and CDR2 FRNRAP. The trim removed 6 bases at V and 1 base at J, leaving 10 bases unmatched. The DNA of the CDR3 is TGTGCTAGTGGGACCTTGACGACAGGGGCGAACACTGAAGCTTTCTTT. As protein: CASGTLTTGANTEAFF.

In this sample, this clone turned up a few times. This chain connects TRBV9 to TRBJ1-3; D unresolved. Germline V lookup: CDR1 SGDLS, CDR2 YYNGEE. With 0 bases removed from V and 0 bases from J, the gap between germline ends came to 7 bases. CDR3 length equals 15 residues. Written as DNA, the CDR3 is TGTGCCAGCAGCGTAGCGGAGGGCTCTGGAAACACCATATATTTT. Translation gives CASSVAEGSGNTIYF.

V and J are TRBV5-1 and TRBJ1-6; perhaps TRBD1 as D (6 bases). The CDR3 covers 19 residues. Germline assignment: CDR1 SGHRS and CDR2 YFSETQ. V lost 7 bases to trimming and J lost 5 bases, with 28 bases between them. CDR3 region: CASPIGRRGPEAHNSPLHF. The CDR3 nucleotides are TGCGCCAGCCCAATTGGCCGCAGGGGACCGGAGGCTCATAATTCACCCCTCCACTTT.

The V and J genes are TRBV30 and TRBJ1-3; 7 nucleotides match TRBD1. The germline gives CDR1 GTSNPN, CDR2 SVGIG (reference sequence). The CDR3 totals 13 residues. J was trimmed by 5 bases and V by 3 bases; bases with no gene match: 4. DNA for the CDR3: TGTGCCTGGAGAGAAGGGGGCCGAAACACCATATATTTT. It encodes CAWREGGRNTIYF.

The chain is built from TRBV7-3 and TRBJ2-1; 10 positions match TRBD2. The CDR3 consists of 15 residues. J gave up 9 bases and V 2 bases, and 7 bases lay outside the gene matches. Germline-derived CDR1 and CDR2 are SGHTA and FQGTGA. This CDR3 is CASSLSSGGATEQFF. CDR3 in DNA: TGTGCCAGCAGCTTATCAAGCGGGGGGGCCACTGAGCAGTTCTTC.

The gene calls are TRBV4-1 and TRBJ1-4; 7 nucleotides align to TRBD1. V shed 0 bases and J 4 bases; nucleotides not matched to a gene: 5. The CDR3 runs 16 residues. The germline CDR1 and CDR2 sequences are MGHRA and YSYEKL. CDR3 sequence reads: CASSQDGTVINEKLFF. DNA for the CDR3: TGCGCCAGCAGCCAAGATGGGACAGTCATTAATGAAAAACTGTTTTTT.

This rearrangement joins TRBV6-1 to TRBJ1-2; 7 positions match TRBD1. The J segment lost 2 bases and the V segment lost 3 bases, leaving 12 bases of the junction unmatched. The CDR3 is made up of 17 amino acids. Germline-derived CDR1 and CDR2 are MNHNS and SASEGT. CDR3 amino acids: CASSDTSGTVINYGYTF. The CDR3 DNA is TGTGCCAGCAGTGATACGTCCGGGACAGTTATAAACTATGGCTACACCTTC.

The chain recombines TRBV6-2 or TRBV6-3 with TRBJ2-1, with 8 bases fitting TRBD2. Germline-derived CDR1 and CDR2 are MNHEY and SVGEGT. V lost 5 bases, J lost 8 bases, and 14 bases stayed unmatched. This CDR3 has 16 amino acids. Here the CDR3 reads CASSPASAGGRDEQFF. In DNA, the CDR3 is TGTGCCAGCAGTCCCGCCAGCGCGGGGGGCCGGGATGAGCAGTTCTTC.

The rearrangement joins TRBV6-5 to TRBJ2-5; 10 bases align to TRBD1. The CDR3 spans 14 residues. Per the germline V gene, CDR1 is MNHEY and CDR2 is SVGAGI. The J segment lost 8 bases and the V segment lost 11 bases, leaving 14 bases of the junction unmatched. This CDR3 is CAVGGQGVSTTQYF. DNA of the CDR3: TGTGCCGTAGGCGGACAGGGGGTTTCTACAACCCAGTACTTC.

V and J are TRBV6-4 and TRBJ1-2, with 8 nucleotides matching TRBD1. Trimming took 5 bases from V and 0 from J; bases not matched to a gene: 5. Germline values: CDR1 MRHNA, CDR2 SNTAGT. The CDR3 extends over 15 amino acids. CDR3: CASSPGGATNYGYTF. Written as DNA, the CDR3 is TGTGCCAGCAGTCCAGGGGGCGCGACTAACTATGGCTACACCTTC.

J is TRBJ2-5 and V is TRBV19; TRBD2 matches 9 bases. Germline CDR1 LNHDA, CDR2 SQIVND (reference sequence). V lost 5 bases to trimming and J lost 5 bases; unmatched junction nucleotides: 3. CDR3 size: 13 residues. The CDR3 DNA reads TGTGCCAGTAGTGGACTAGCGCAGGAGACCCAGTACTTC. Amino acid sequence: CASSGLAQETQYF. Full variable domain (remainder filled in from reference TRBV19 and TRBJ2-5): DGGITQSPKYLFRKEGQNVTLSCEQNLNHDAMYWYRQDPGQGLRLIYYSQIVNDFQKGDIAEGYSVSREKKESFPLTVTSAQKNPTAFYLCASSGLAQETQYFGPGTRLLVL.

Here the CDR3 DNA reads TGTGCCAGCTCGGCGGGGTCCACAGATACGCAGTATTTT. This translates into CASSAGSTDTQYF. The chain combines TRBV6-5 with TRBJ2-3; D is possibly TRBD2 (6 bases). Between the trimmed V and J ends, which lost 8 bases and 2 bases, there was a span of 11 bases. CDR1 and CDR2 (germline): MNHEY, SVGAGI. The CDR3 is 13 amino acids.

The chain combines TRBV4-1 with TRBJ2-4; TRBD2 might be the D (6 bases). Trimming removed 3 bases at V and 0 bases at J, with 15 bases between. The CDR3 extends over 17 amino acids. The germline V gene encodes CDR1 MGHRA and CDR2 YSYEKL. The chain's CDR3 is CASSQVWWGLAKNIQYF. Written as DNA, the CDR3 is TGCGCCAGCAGCCAGGTGTGGTGGGGACTAGCCAAAAACATTCAGTACTTC.

The chain joins TRBV10-3 to TRBJ2-7; TRBD2 is a possible D gene (5 bases). V lost 3 bases and J 1 base, leaving 7 bases between the germline ends. CDR3 length equals 13 residues. Germline V CDR1 and CDR2: ENHRY, SYGVKD. CDR3 coding DNA: TGTGCCATCAGTGAAACGGGGTCCTACGAGCAGTACGTC. Translated, it gives CAISETGSYEQYV.

Only one count was recorded for this clone. V and J are TRBV5-1 and TRBJ2-3; maybe TRBD2 (5 bases). Germline V gene lookup returns CDR1 SGHRS and CDR2 YFSETQ. V lost 0 bases to trimming and J lost 2 bases, with 7 bases between them. There are 14 residues in the CDR3. CDR3 coding DNA: TGCGCCAGCAGCTTGGGAGGGCTCACAGATACGCAGTATTTT. This translates into CASSLGGLTDTQYF.